One and the same sample provided the 21 T cell receptor beta chains below, sequenced in a study of blood T cell repertoires in COVID-19. Libraries were prepared by immunoSEQ multiplex PCR; TCRdb keeps only in-frame clonotypes and omits some of them. The data hold 55,000 to 90,000 clones, with approximately 80% observed a single time. The specimen was peripheral blood. Source of these receptors: a woman aged 70-85 years with acute or convalescent COVID-19.

V is TRBV5-8 and J is TRBJ1-1; D call uncertain. Trimming cost V 2 bases and J 1 base, with 12 bases left between them. There are 15 residues in the CDR3. The germline V gene encodes CDR1 SGHTS and CDR2 YDEGEE. The CDR3 sequence: CASSLRLPGNTEAFF. CDR3 sequence (DNA): TGTGCCAGCAGCTTACGCCTACCAGGGAACACTGAAGCTTTCTTT.

CDR3 region: CASSPAGRYNEQFF. Written as DNA, the CDR3 is TGTGCCAGCTCACCAGCGGGACGCTACAATGAGCAGTTCTTC. The chain joins TRBV18 to TRBJ2-1, with a tentative D call TRBD2 (6 bases). CDR3 length: 14 residues. CDR1 KGHSH and CDR2 LQKENI come from the germline V gene. V was clipped by 2 bases and J by 3 bases, with 8 bases between them.

CDR3 nucleotides: TGTGCCAGCAGTTTTGGGGCCGGCGAAAAACTGTTTTTT. It translates to CASSFGAGEKLFF. This chain joins TRBV12-3 or TRBV12-4 and TRBJ1-4, with D possibly matching TRBD1 (5 bases). The CDR3 is 13 residues long. V dropped 3 bases and J dropped 8 bases, with 10 bases sitting between them.

J is TRBJ2-6 and V is TRBV28, with D possibly TRBD1 on 6 matching bases. V was clipped by 4 bases and J by 2 bases, with 12 bases between them. Germline CDR1 and CDR2: MDHEN and SYDVKM. CDR3 size: 16 residues. Here the CDR3 reads CASSSAQGPGANVLTF. Written as DNA, the CDR3 is TGTGCCAGCAGTTCGGCACAGGGTCCTGGGGCCAACGTCCTGACTTTC.

This clone showed up just once. The J gene is TRBJ2-7, the V gene TRBV2, with D hard to call. CDR1 SNHLY and CDR2 FYNNEI come from the germline V gene. V lost 6 bases to trimming and J lost 6 bases, with 15 bases between them. The CDR3 sequence is 13 residues long. Here the CDR3 DNA reads TGTGCCAGCAGCCGTAACTGGTCTGGCGAGCAGTACTTC. Translated: CASSRNWSGEQYF.

The sample holds a few counts of this clone. The gene calls are TRBV18 and TRBJ2-1; TRBD1 matches at 9 bases. CDR3 length: 17 amino acids. CDR1 is KGHSH and CDR2 is LQKENI in the germline V gene. Trimming at V came to 0 bases and at J to 7 bases, leaving 10 bases not matched to a gene. CDR3 coding DNA: TGTGCCAGCTCACCACCTTCGGTCGGGACAGGGAGAAATGAGCAGTTCTTC. Protein product: CASSPPSVGTGRNEQFF.

The chain is built from TRBV5-4 and TRBJ1-1, with 7 bases fitting TRBD1. Trimming removed 4 bases from V and 3 bases from J; junction bases left unmatched: 9. This CDR3 is built from 15 residues. Looked up from germline, CDR1 is SGHNT and CDR2 is YYREEE (reference sequence). CDR3 amino acids: CASSPDRVEYTEAFF. As DNA, the CDR3 is TGTGCCAGCAGCCCAGACAGGGTGGAATACACTGAAGCTTTCTTT.

The rearrangement joins TRBV29-1 to TRBJ2-1, with 9 bases identical to TRBD2. Per the germline V gene, CDR1 is SQVTM and CDR2 is ANQGSEA. The CDR3 contains 15 residues. With 5 bases clipped from V and 5 bases from J, the junction kept 10 bases outside the gene matches. DNA of the CDR3: TGCAGCGTTTGGGGGGTAGCGGGGGTGAACAATGAGCAGTTCTTC. This encodes CSVWGVAGVNNEQFF.

This chain's CDR3 is CASSFQTGATSTEAFF. The CDR3 DNA sequence: TGCGCCAGCAGCTTCCAGACAGGGGCGACGAGCACTGAAGCTTTCTTT. The chain links TRBV5-1 to TRBJ1-1, with 8 bases fitting TRBD1. CDR1 and CDR2 from the germline V gene are SGHRS and YFSETQ. This CDR3 is built from 16 residues. V was pared by 2 bases and J by 4 bases, with 10 bases of the junction left unmatched.

Relative to its sample, this clone is medium-sized. This chain uses TRBV9 with TRBJ1-3; D not resolved. V was trimmed by 3 bases and J by 0 bases, leaving 10 bases between them. This CDR3 has 15 amino acids. Germline lookup yields CDR1 SGDLS and CDR2 YYNGEE. CDR3 loop: CASSADFHSGNTIYF. The CDR3 coding sequence is TGTGCCAGCAGCGCGGACTTTCACTCTGGAAACACCATATATTTT. Full variable domain (outside the CDR3, taken from reference TRBV9 and TRBJ1-3): DSGVTQTPKHLITATGQRVTLRCSPRSGDLSVYWYQQSLDQGLQFLIQYYNGEERAKGNILERFSAQQFPDLHSELNLSSLELGDSALYFCASSADFHSGNTIYFGEGSWLTVV.

The V call is TRBV6-5, the J call TRBJ2-7, with D possibly TRBD1 on 6 matching bases. The CDR3 spans 12 residues. Per the germline V gene, CDR1 is MNHEY and CDR2 is SVGAGI. Between the trimmed V and J ends, which lost 7 bases and 3 bases, there was a span of 10 bases. CDR3: CASKGDNYEQYF. The CDR3 region has the DNA TGTGCCAGCAAGGGGGATAACTACGAGCAGTACTTC.

CDR3 amino acids: CASSSDRVGNNSPLHF. The CDR3 DNA reads TGTGCCAGCAGTTCCGACAGGGTGGGGAATAATTCACCCCTCCACTTT. V gene TRBV6-2 or TRBV6-3 combines with J gene TRBJ1-6, with 7 bases lining up with TRBD1. Germline CDR1 reads MNHEY; CDR2 reads SVGEGT. With 4 bases clipped from V and 5 bases from J, the junction kept 8 bases outside the gene matches. The CDR3 consists of 16 residues.

The chain couples TRBV6-5 to TRBJ1-5, with D perhaps TRBD1 (5 bases). Germline assignment: CDR1 MNHEY and CDR2 SVGAGI. This CDR3 comprises 14 residues. The V and J ends lost 5 bases and 4 bases respectively, with 12 bases between them. DNA of the CDR3: TGTGCCAGCAGTACCCGGGGGGAGAATCAGCCCCAGCATTTT. This encodes CASSTRGENQPQHF.

Notes on this clone: At the DNA level, this CDR3 is encoded by other sequences in the same sample as well. Here the CDR3 reads CATSDPTSGGTDTQYF. CDR3 coding DNA: TGTGCCACCAGTGATCCTACTAGCGGGGGCACAGATACGCAGTATTTT. The chain is built from TRBV24-1 and TRBJ2-3; 10 bases map to TRBD2. This CDR3 has 16 residues. CDR1 is KGHDR and CDR2 is SFDVKD in the germline V gene. Trimming took 3 bases from V and 1 from J; bases not matched to a gene: 3.

This chain connects TRBV7-2 to TRBJ2-2; TRBD1 matches 9 bases. Germline V gene sequence: CDR1 SGHTA, CDR2 FQGNSA. V lost 5 bases to trimming and J lost 3 bases; unmatched junction nucleotides: 4. The CDR3 totals 15 residues. CDR3 loop: CASSKDRGDTGELFF. Written as DNA, the CDR3 is TGTGCCAGCAGCAAGGACAGGGGAGACACCGGGGAGCTGTTTTTT.

This chain connects TRBV6-1 to TRBJ2-7; 7 bases align to TRBD1. The CDR3 spans 14 residues. Germline V gives CDR1 MNHNS, CDR2 SASEGT. V shed 3 bases, J shed 4 bases, and the junction held 6 bases outside the gene matches. CDR3 residues: CASSELQGPYEQYF. In DNA, the CDR3 is TGTGCCAGCAGTGAGCTACAGGGGCCGTACGAGCAGTACTTC.

The chain combines TRBV10-3 with TRBJ2-3; D may be TRBD2 (7 bases). V was pared by 4 bases and J by 6 bases, with 14 bases between. Looked up from germline, CDR1 is ENHRY and CDR2 is SYGVKD. CDR3 length equals 14 residues. As DNA, the CDR3 is TGTGCCATCAGTGGGAGGGGGGGGGCGGATACGCAGTATTTT. This gives the protein CAISGRGGADTQYF.

J is TRBJ2-2 and V is TRBV27; 13 bases match TRBD2. The germline CDR1 and CDR2 sequences are MNHEY and SMNVEV (reference sequence). CDR3 size: 17 residues. V trimming: 6 bases; J trimming: 6 bases; junction bases outside the gene matches: 10. Written as DNA, the CDR3 is TGTGCCAGCAGGCGGACTAGCGGGAGTTTTATAGCCGGGGAGCTGTTTTTT. Translation: CASRRTSGSFIAGELFF.

This chain connects TRBV5-5 to TRBJ2-3, with TRBD2 matching 7 bases. The CDR3 length is 16 residues. Germline V CDR1 and CDR2: SGHKS, YYEKEE (reference sequence). With V trimmed by 1 base and J by 2 bases, 7 bases remained unmatched. CDR3 sequence (DNA): TGTGCCAGCAGCTTGCTCCTAGCGGTTTCCACAGATACGCAGTATTTT. Its translation: CASSLLLAVSTDTQYF.

Points on this clone: At one end the junction does not follow the germline gene, possibly because of a read error. The chain couples TRBV7-7 to TRBJ2-1; 13 nucleotides align to TRBD2. The CDR3 has 17 residues. CDR1 is SSHAT and CDR2 is FNYEAQ in the germline V gene (reference sequence). CDR3: CASSLGLAGASYNEQFF. The CDR3 nucleotides read TGTGCTAGCAGCTTAGGACTAGCGGGAGCCTCCTACAATGAGCAGTTCTTC.

The chain is built from TRBV5-6 and TRBJ2-4, with TRBD2 matching over 8 bases. CDR1 SGHDT and CDR2 YYEEEE come from the germline V gene. This CDR3 is 15 amino acids long. V lost 4 bases to trimming and J lost 9 bases; unmatched junction nucleotides: 12. In DNA, the CDR3 is TGTGCCAGCAGCCCGGGAGGGGCGGCGAGCGGCATTCAGTACTTC. This sequence encodes CASSPGGAASGIQYF. Filled out from reference TRBV5-6 and TRBJ2-4, the complete variable domain reads DAGVTQSPTHLIKTRGQQVTLRCSPKSGHDTVSWYQQALGQGPQFIFQYYEEEERQRGNFPDRFSGHQFPNYSSELNVNALLLGDSALYLCASSPGGAASGIQYFGAGTRLSVL.